These 21 T cell receptor beta chains share one sample of origin, sequenced in a study of low-dose radiotherapy and immunotherapy resistance in tumors. TRAV- and TRBV-specific primers, spanning alpha and beta chains, primed first-strand cDNA. It was with a constant-region primer and a V-primer adapter that TCRs were amplified over around 19 PCR cycles. Each CDR3 protein is one row after TCRdb ran MiXCR on the reads. The profile shows about 82,000 distinct CDR3 sequences, approximately 20% of them singletons. Time point reported: before trial treatment. The sequences come from PBMCs, collected before treatment. These receptors were taken from a male donor with prostate cancer.

This clonotype was recorded many times. The chain recombines TRBV5-1 with TRBJ2-7; TRBD1 aligns across 10 bases. CDR1 is SGHRS and CDR2 is YFSETQ in the germline V gene. Trimming at V came to 5 bases and at J to 4 bases, leaving 6 bases not matched to a gene. This CDR3 has 14 amino acids. CDR3 region: CASRPTGGFYEQYF. CDR3 sequence (DNA): TGCGCCAGCAGACCGACAGGGGGCTTTTACGAGCAGTACTTC. Full variable domain (rest looked up from reference TRBV5-1 and TRBJ2-7): KAGVTQTPRYLIKTRGQQVTLSCSPISGHRSVSWYQQTPGQGLQFLFEYFSETQRNKGNFPGRFSGRQFSNSRSEMNVSTLELGDSALYLCASRPTGGFYEQYFGPGTRLTVT.

This clonotype has at least ten counts. The chain uses TRBV12-3 or TRBV12-4 and TRBJ2-1; D gene uncertain. The ends were cut back, 3 bases at V and 8 bases at J, with 11 bases in the middle. This CDR3 spans 13 amino acids. In nucleotides, the CDR3 is TGTGCCAGCAGTTTTGTTAGTTCGGATGAGCAGTTCTTC. Its protein product is CASSFVSSDEQFF.

The chain has TRBV18 and TRBJ2-7; 7 bases map to TRBD1. Germline V gene data show CDR1 as KGHSH and CDR2 as LQKENI. Trimming took 3 bases from V and 4 from J; bases not matched to a gene: 3. The length of the CDR3 is 13 residues. The CDR3 DNA reads as TGTGCCAGCTCACCTAACAGGGGTTACGAGCAGTACTTC. Protein: CASSPNRGYEQYF.

This clonotype was detected ten times or more. V usage is TRBV10-3 and J usage is TRBJ2-1, with 7 bases fitting TRBD1. In germline, CDR1 is ENHRY, CDR2 SYGVKD. The CDR3 is 18 amino acids. The V and J ends lost 4 bases and 2 bases, in that order; junction bases with no gene match: 14. The CDR3: CAISGTGDDLLPYNEQFF. The CDR3 nucleotides are TGTGCCATCAGTGGAACAGGGGACGACTTACTACCCTACAATGAGCAGTTCTTC.

V is TRBV5-1 and J is TRBJ1-4; D call uncertain. CDR1 and CDR2 (germline): SGHRS, YFSETQ. The V end lost 5 bases, the J end lost 4 bases, and 9 bases lay between the germline ends. CDR3 length equals 13 residues. The CDR3 sequence: CASRPGSNEKLFF. The CDR3 DNA follows: TGCGCCAGCAGGCCGGGGAGTAATGAAAAACTGTTTTTT.

This clonotype was seen many times. V gene TRBV7-2 combines with J gene TRBJ1-5, with 8 nucleotides matching TRBD1. This CDR3 has 15 amino acids. J gave up 7 bases and V 2 bases, and 7 bases lay outside the gene matches. Germline values: CDR1 SGHTA, CDR2 FQGNSA. Here the CDR3 reads CASSLITGGGQPQHF. The CDR3 DNA follows: TGTGCCAGCAGCTTAATAACAGGGGGAGGCCAGCCCCAGCATTTT.

This clonotype has a count of ten or more. The chain carries TRBV9 and TRBJ2-7; 12 bases match TRBD1. The CDR3 is made up of 14 amino acids. Trimming removed 4 bases from V and 7 bases from J; junction bases left unmatched: 6. Germline V gives CDR1 SGDLS, CDR2 YYNGEE. For the CDR3, the DNA is TGTGCCAGCAGCACGGGACAGGGGGCCGTGGAGCAGTACTTC. Translation gives CASSTGQGAVEQYF.

Details on this clonotype: A far larger clone is just one base off, so this is likely a read error. The rearrangement joins TRBV6-6 to TRBJ1-2; D call uncertain. The V gene's germline CDR1 is MNHNY and CDR2 SVGAGI (reference sequence). The CDR3 contains 14 residues. CDR3 bases: TGTGCCAGCAGTTACTCAGGGAATAACTATGTCTACACCTTC. It encodes CASSYSGNNYVYTF.

This clonotype was picked up many times. The V and J genes are TRBV12-3 or TRBV12-4 and TRBJ2-2; TRBD2 aligns across 10 bases. The CDR3 spans 15 residues. The trim removed 5 bases at V and 7 bases at J, leaving 7 bases unmatched. In DNA, the CDR3 is TGTGCCAGCAGTGCGACTAGCGGGCCCGGCGGGGAGCTGTTTTTT. The encoded protein is CASSATSGPGGELFF.

This clonotype was seen many times. The rearrangement joins TRBV7-9 to TRBJ1-2, with D uncertain. Trimming took off 1 base at V and 9 bases at J, with 18 bases between the two ends. CDR3 length equals 15 residues. Per germline, CDR1 SEHNR and CDR2 FQNEAQ (reference sequence). CDR3 sequence: CASSLDTSGPVSYTF. In nucleotides, the CDR3 is TGTGCCAGCAGCTTAGATACCTCAGGACCTGTTAGCTACACCTTC.

This clonotype came up many times. This chain joins TRBV18 and TRBJ2-3, with D possibly matching TRBD1 (7 bases). Germline loops: CDR1 KGHSH, CDR2 LQKENI. With 3 bases removed from V and 0 bases from J, the gap between germline ends came to 13 bases. This CDR3 has 16 amino acids. CDR3 in amino acids: CASSPTTGTSTDTQYF. CDR3 DNA: TGTGCCAGCTCACCCACGACAGGGACTAGCACAGATACGCAGTATTTT.

CDR3 loop: CASSAQGASNQPQHF. CDR3 nucleotides: TGTGCCAGCAGCGCACAGGGGGCTAGCAATCAGCCCCAGCATTTT. The chain uses TRBV7-9 and TRBJ1-5; TRBD1 matches 9 bases. This CDR3 spans 15 amino acids. The V and J ends lost 5 bases and 0 bases, in that order; junction bases with no gene match: 2. Per germline, CDR1 SEHNR and CDR2 FQNEAQ (reference sequence).

Many counts were recorded for this clonotype. The chain is built from TRBV29-1 and TRBJ2-2; D is possibly TRBD1 (6 bases). V shed 7 bases and J shed 2 bases, with 17 bases lying between them. The germline CDR1 and CDR2 sequences are SQVTM and ANQGSEA. This CDR3 comprises 15 residues. CDR3 nucleotide sequence: TGCAGCGCCCAAACCACGGGACAAAACACCGGGGAGCTGTTTTTT. Its protein product is CSAQTTGQNTGELFF.

This clonotype was seen at least ten times. The genes are TRBV24-1 and TRBJ2-1, with a weak D call TRBD1 (6 bases). V lost 6 bases, J lost 9 bases, and 17 bases lay in between. The length of the CDR3 is 14 residues. Germline loops: CDR1 KGHDR, CDR2 SFDVKD. For the CDR3, the DNA is TGTGCCACCAGTCCTGGGACAACCCGTGGTGAGCAGTTCTTC. It specifies CATSPGTTRGEQFF.

This clonotype is labeled as medium-sized. The chain uses TRBV29-1 and TRBJ2-1; 7 nucleotides line up with TRBD1. CDR3 length: 14 amino acids. V gave up 3 bases and J gave up 5 bases; unmatched junction bases: 7. CDR1 and CDR2 from the germline V gene are SQVTM and ANQGSEA. The CDR3 loop reads CSVERGRLNNEQFF. DNA of the CDR3: TGCAGCGTTGAGAGGGGGCGGCTGAACAATGAGCAGTTCTTC.

The table lists this clonotype with many counts. DNA for the CDR3: TGTGCCAGCTCACCATTGACCCAAAGCTCTGGGGCCAACGTCCTGACTTTC. It codes for CASSPLTQSSGANVLTF. The chain couples TRBV18 to TRBJ2-6; the D is unclear. V was trimmed by 2 bases and J by 0 bases, leaving 11 bases between them. The CDR3 runs 17 residues. The V gene's germline CDR1 is KGHSH and CDR2 LQKENI.

At least ten counts were recorded for this clonotype. The chain carries TRBV12-3 or TRBV12-4 and TRBJ1-4; TRBD1 agrees at 9 bases. V shed 7 bases and J 10 bases; nucleotides not matched to a gene: 16. CDR3 size: 16 residues. The CDR3 nucleotides read TGTGCCAGCACCTCCAGGGCGGGACAGGGAGAGGGAAAACTGTTTTTT. It codes for CASTSRAGQGEGKLFF.

This clonotype occurred many times. This sequence joins TRBV28 and TRBJ2-3; TRBD2 agrees at 7 bases. V lost 4 bases and J lost 2; bases outside the gene matches: 15. The V gene's germline CDR1 is MDHEN and CDR2 SYDVKM. CDR3 length equals 18 residues. The CDR3 nucleotides read TGTGCCAGCAGTTCAACTCAGCTCGGGGGGTTTGTCACAGATACGCAGTATTTT. Amino acid sequence: CASSSTQLGGFVTDTQYF.

This clonotype was seen repeatedly, ten times or more. The V gene is TRBV6-6, the J gene TRBJ2-3, with D possibly TRBD1 on 5 matching bases. Trimming took 3 bases from V and 1 from J, leaving 11 bases between them. The CDR3 has 15 residues. CDR1 and CDR2 (germline): MNHNY, SVGAGI (reference sequence). The CDR3 nucleotides read TGTGCCAGCAGTTATTTGGTCAGGGGCACAGATACGCAGTATTTT. It translates to CASSYLVRGTDTQYF.

There are many counts of this clonotype. The rearrangement uses TRBV12-3 or TRBV12-4 and TRBJ1-5, with 7 bases matching TRBD1. The CDR3 length is 15 residues. The ends lost 1 base at V and 6 bases at J; junction bases unmatched: 6. As DNA, the CDR3 is TGTGCCAGCAGTTTAGAGACAGGGCTCTTTCAGCCCCAGCATTTT. Translating it yields CASSLETGLFQPQHF.

Note on this clonotype: A far larger clone lies a single base away; this is likely a read error. J is TRBJ2-6 and V is TRBV5-1; D is perhaps TRBD2 (6 bases). CDR1 and CDR2 (germline): SGHRS, YFSETQ. The CDR3 loop spans 18 amino acids. CDR3 sequence reads: CASSRLGRRVSGANVLTF. Here the CDR3 DNA reads TGTGCCAGCAGCCGCCTCGGCAGGAGGGTCTCTGGGGCCAACGTCCTGACTTTC.